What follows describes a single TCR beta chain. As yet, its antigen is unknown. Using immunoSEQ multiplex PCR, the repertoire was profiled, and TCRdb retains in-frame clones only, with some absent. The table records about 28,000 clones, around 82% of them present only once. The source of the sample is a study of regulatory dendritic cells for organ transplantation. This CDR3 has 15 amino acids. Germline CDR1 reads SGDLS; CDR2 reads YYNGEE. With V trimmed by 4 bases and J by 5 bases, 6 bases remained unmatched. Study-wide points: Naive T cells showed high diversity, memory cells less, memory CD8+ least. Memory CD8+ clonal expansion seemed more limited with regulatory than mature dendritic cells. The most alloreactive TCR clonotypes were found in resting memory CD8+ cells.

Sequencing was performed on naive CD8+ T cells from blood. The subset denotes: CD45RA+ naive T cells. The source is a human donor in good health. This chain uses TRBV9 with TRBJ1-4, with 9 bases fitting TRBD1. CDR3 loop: CASSPSGTGNEKLFF. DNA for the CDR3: TGTGCCAGCAGCCCCTCCGGGACAGGGAATGAAAAACTGTTTTTT.